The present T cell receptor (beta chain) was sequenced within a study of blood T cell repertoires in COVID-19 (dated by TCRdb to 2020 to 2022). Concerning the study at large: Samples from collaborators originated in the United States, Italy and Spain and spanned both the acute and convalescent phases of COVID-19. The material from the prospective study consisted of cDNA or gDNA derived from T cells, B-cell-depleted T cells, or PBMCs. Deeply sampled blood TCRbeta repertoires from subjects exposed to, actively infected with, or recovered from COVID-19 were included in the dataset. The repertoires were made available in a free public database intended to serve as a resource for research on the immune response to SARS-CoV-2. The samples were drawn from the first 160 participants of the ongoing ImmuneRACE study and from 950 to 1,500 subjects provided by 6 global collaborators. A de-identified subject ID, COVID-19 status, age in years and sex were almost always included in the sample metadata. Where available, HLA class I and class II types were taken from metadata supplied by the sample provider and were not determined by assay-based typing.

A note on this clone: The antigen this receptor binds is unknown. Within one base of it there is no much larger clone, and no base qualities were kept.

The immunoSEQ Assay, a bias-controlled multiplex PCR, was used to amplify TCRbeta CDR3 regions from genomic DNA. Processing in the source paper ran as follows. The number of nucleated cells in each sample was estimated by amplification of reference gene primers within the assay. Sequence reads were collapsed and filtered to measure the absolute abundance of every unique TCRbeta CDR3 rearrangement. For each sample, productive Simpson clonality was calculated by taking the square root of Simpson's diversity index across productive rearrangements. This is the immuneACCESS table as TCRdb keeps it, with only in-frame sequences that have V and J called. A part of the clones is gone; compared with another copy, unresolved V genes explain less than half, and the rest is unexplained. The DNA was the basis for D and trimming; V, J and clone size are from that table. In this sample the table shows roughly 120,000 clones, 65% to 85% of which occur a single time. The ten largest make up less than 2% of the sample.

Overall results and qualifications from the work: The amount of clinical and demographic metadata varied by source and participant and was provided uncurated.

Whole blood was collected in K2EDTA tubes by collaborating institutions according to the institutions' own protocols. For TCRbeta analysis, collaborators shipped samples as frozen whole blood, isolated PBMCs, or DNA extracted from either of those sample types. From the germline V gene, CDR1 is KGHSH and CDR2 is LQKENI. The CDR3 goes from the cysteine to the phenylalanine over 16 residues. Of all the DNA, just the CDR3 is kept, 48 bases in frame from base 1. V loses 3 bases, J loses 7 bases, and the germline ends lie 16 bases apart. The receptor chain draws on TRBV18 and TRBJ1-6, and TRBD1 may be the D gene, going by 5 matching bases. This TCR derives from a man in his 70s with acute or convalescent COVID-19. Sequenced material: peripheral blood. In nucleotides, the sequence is TGTGCCAGCTCACCTCCTGCGGGGCCGGGGAATTCACCCCTCCACTTT. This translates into CASSPPAGPGNSPLHF.